The 16 T cell receptor beta chains in this list originate from one sample, sequenced in a study of T cell repertoires in cytomegalovirus infection. Via MiXCR, TCRdb re-called the reads, giving one row per CDR3 protein. The sample includes 640,000 or so distinct CDR3 sequences, around a third of them seen just once. No antigen has been identified for these receptors. Sequenced here: cultured PBMCs, sampled from culture after CMV antigen stimulation. All receptors derive from a human donor in good health (CMV status not recorded). Some clones in this sample may be carry-over from other donors' samples.

This clonotype was detected ten times or more. The chain joins TRBV7-2 to TRBJ2-7; perhaps TRBD1 as D (6 bases). The CDR3 is made up of 14 amino acids. The germline V gene has CDR1 SGHTA and CDR2 FQGNSA. The V end lost 1 base, the J end lost 3 bases, and 10 bases lay between the germline ends. CDR3 bases: TGTGCCAGCAGCTTAGATCCAGGGGACTACGAGCAGTACTTC. This gives the protein CASSLDPGDYEQYF.

In this sample, this clonotype turned up a few times. The chain links TRBV7-2 to TRBJ2-3, with 16 bases fitting TRBD2. The CDR3 covers 19 residues. After removal of 4 bases from V and 2 bases from J, the junction contained 9 bases not matched to a gene. Per germline, CDR1 SGHTA and CDR2 FQGNSA. The CDR3: CASSSNPGLAGGDTDTQYF. The CDR3, as DNA: TGTGCCAGCAGCTCGAACCCGGGACTAGCGGGAGGGGACACAGATACGCAGTATTTT.

This clonotype occurred many times. V and J are TRBV7-2 and TRBJ2-1; 9 bases match TRBD2. With 1 base clipped from V and 2 bases from J, the junction kept 3 bases outside the gene matches. Looked up from germline, CDR1 is SGHTA and CDR2 is FQGNSA. This CDR3 region has 16 residues. The CDR3 DNA follows: TGTGCCAGCAGCTTAGGACTAGCGGCAACCTACAATGAGCAGTTCTTC. Protein: CASSLGLAATYNEQFF.

This chain uses TRBV20-1 with TRBJ2-5; 12 positions match TRBD1. The V and J ends lost 0 bases and 4 bases, in that order; junction bases with no gene match: 6. Germline V gives CDR1 DFQATT, CDR2 SNEGSKA (reference sequence). This CDR3 comprises 16 residues. In nucleotides, the CDR3 is TGCAGTGCTAGAGATCCAAGGGACAGGGGGCGAGAGACCCAGTACTTC. Translating gives CSARDPRDRGRETQYF.

This clonotype turned up a few times. The rearrangement joins TRBV12-3 or TRBV12-4 to TRBJ2-7; D is undetermined. V lost 4 bases and J 7 bases, leaving 8 bases between the germline ends. This CDR3 has 11 residues. The CDR3 sequence: CASSYMGEQYF. CDR3 nucleotides: TGTGCCAGCAGTTATATGGGGGAGCAGTACTTC.

This clonotype was seen a handful of times. The chain carries TRBV7-8 and TRBJ2-1; D may be TRBD1 or TRBD2 (7 bases each). CDR1 and CDR2 from the germline V gene are SGHVS and FQNEAQ. This CDR3 has 16 residues. V lost 2 bases and J 4 bases, leaving 15 bases between the germline ends. The CDR3 bases are TGTGCCAGCAGCTTACCAGGGGGGGGCCCGTACAATGAGCAGTTCTTC. It is translated as CASSLPGGGPYNEQFF.

CDR3 region: CASSPGTGVERSYEQYF. The CDR3 nucleotides are TGTGCCAGTAGTCCCGGGACAGGGGTTGAGAGGTCCTACGAGCAGTACTTC. The chain is built from TRBV19 and TRBJ2-7; 10 bases line up with TRBD1. The V gene end was trimmed by 5 bases and the J gene end by 1 base; junction bases not matched to a gene: 11. CDR1 and CDR2 (germline): LNHDA, SQIVND (reference sequence). The CDR3 extends over 17 amino acids. The full variable domain, rest sourced from reference TRBV19 and TRBJ2-7, is DGGITQSPKYLFRKEGQNVTLSCEQNLNHDAMYWYRQDPGQGLRLIYYSQIVNDFQKGDIAEGYSVSREKKESFPLTVTSAQKNPTAFYLCASSPGTGVERSYEQYFGPGTRLTVT.

This chain connects TRBV7-4 to TRBJ1-1; the D is unclear. Germline CDR1 reads SGHVT; CDR2 reads SQSDAQ. V was shortened by 1 base and J by 6 bases, with 15 bases between the two germline ends. CDR3 length: 15 residues. In nucleotides, the CDR3 is TGTGCCAGCAGCTTAGGGTCGGGAGGAGTTTCTGAAGCTTTCTTT. Translation gives CASSLGSGGVSEAFF.

This chain uses TRBV4-1 with TRBJ2-3; 10 bases fit TRBD2. The trim removed 5 bases at V and 3 bases at J, leaving 8 bases unmatched. CDR3 length: 16 residues. Germline CDR1 is MGHRA and CDR2 is YSYEKL. The CDR3 coding sequence is TGCGCCAGCAGCAGAAGCGGGGGGGCCTTAACAGATACGCAGTATTTT. The encoded protein is CASSRSGGALTDTQYF.

The chain links TRBV6-6 to TRBJ1-2, with D uncertain. Germline assignment: CDR1 MNHNY and CDR2 SVGAGI (reference sequence). The CDR3 sequence is 13 residues long. V lost 4 bases and J 3 bases, leaving 9 bases between the germline ends. DNA for the CDR3: TGTGCCAGCAGTTTCAACACAGACTATGGCTACACCTTC. Amino acid sequence: CASSFNTDYGYTF.

The V and J genes are TRBV7-9 and TRBJ2-2; no reliable D call. V was trimmed by 2 bases and J by 4 bases, leaving 8 bases between them. This CDR3 contains 14 residues. Germline lookup yields CDR1 SEHNR and CDR2 FQNEAQ (reference sequence). The CDR3 region is CASSLRAITGELFF. CDR3 sequence (DNA): TGTGCCAGCAGCTTAAGGGCTATCACCGGGGAGCTGTTTTTT.

The chain combines TRBV20-1 with TRBJ1-1; D ambiguous. The CDR3 runs 12 residues. Germline assignment: CDR1 DFQATT and CDR2 SNEGSKA (reference sequence). With 3 bases removed from V and 1 base from J, the gap between germline ends came to 6 bases. DNA of the CDR3: TGCAGTGCTAGCAGGAGGAACACTGAAGCTTTCTTT. Translated, it gives CSASRRNTEAFF.

The chain links TRBV19 to TRBJ2-3; D is unclear. The germline V gene has CDR1 LNHDA and CDR2 SQIVND (reference sequence). The V end was cut by 3 bases, the J end by 4 bases, with 8 bases between. The CDR3 contains 13 residues. The CDR3: CASSIEVPDTQYF. The CDR3 nucleotides read TGTGCCAGTAGTATCGAGGTGCCAGATACGCAGTATTTT.

The chain uses TRBV19 and TRBJ1-1; the D gene is possibly TRBD1 (5 bases). The CDR3 loop spans 14 amino acids. The germline CDR1 and CDR2 sequences are LNHDA and SQIVND (reference sequence). With 9 bases removed from V and 4 bases from J, the gap between germline ends came to 18 bases. As DNA, the CDR3 is TGTGCCAGCACGACTATGACAGTGAGCACTGAAGCTTTCTTT. This codes for CASTTMTVSTEAFF.

In its sample, this clonotype was seen a few times. The CDR3 region is CASSYTPLAGNPYEQYF. The CDR3 nucleotides read TGTGCCAGCAGTTACACCCCACTAGCGGGAAATCCCTACGAGCAGTACTTC. J is TRBJ2-7 and V is TRBV6-2 or TRBV6-3; 10 nucleotides align to TRBD2. From germline, CDR1 is MNHEY and CDR2 SVGEGT. This CDR3 contains 17 residues. Losses at the gene ends were 2 bases for V and 2 bases for J; bases not matched to a gene: 9.

This clonotype was detected ten times or more. The genes are TRBV7-6 and TRBJ2-2; 9 bases line up with TRBD1. This CDR3 region has 19 residues. V lost 1 base and J lost 6; bases outside the gene matches: 15. Germline V gives CDR1 SGHVS, CDR2 FNYEAQ. CDR3 bases: TGTGCCAGCAGCTTAGGTCCGGGACAGGGATTTCTGGGCCCCGGGGAGCTGTTTTTT. Amino acids: CASSLGPGQGFLGPGELFF.